This record concerns one T cell receptor beta chain sequence. Its antigen is undetermined. Germline CDR1 and CDR2: SGHDT and YYEEEE. This CDR3 is 14 amino acids long. V lost 0 bases to trimming and J lost 4 bases, with 10 bases between them. Researchers ran the PCR with 60 Vbeta and 13 Jbeta primers. Repertoires were generated with immunoSEQ multiplex PCR, while TCRdb's copy carries only in-frame clones and drops some. Listed are fewer than 150,000 clones; less than 3% falls within the top ten. This specimen belongs to a study of cytomegalovirus exposure and HLA in healthy donors. In the study overall: Within the Caucasian-associated ancestry cluster were roughly 81% of the 300 to 450 genotyped donors.

Study outcomes and limitations: TRBV6-2, TRBV6-3 and other indistinguishable V segments were excluded. Earlier analysis found most TCR beta V segments productive about 90% or about 30% of the time. A missense DCLRE1C variant was associated with V- and J-gene trimming of TCR beta chains in a later analysis, and an independent cohort replicated the association.

This chain connects TRBV5-6 to TRBJ1-1, with D possibly matching TRBD1 (5 bases). The TCR was taken from a man aged 40-49 years in good health and CMV-seronegative. Sequencing was performed on PBMCs. This CDR3 is CASSLAREVTEAFF. CDR3 nucleotide sequence: TGTGCCAGCAGCTTGGCCAGGGAGGTCACTGAAGCTTTCTTT.